The 30 T cell receptor beta chains below come from one sample, sequenced in a study of blood T cells in healthy people across ages. Next came a second PCR, run for about 6 to 12 cycles, which used a sample-barcoded 5' primer along with a J-beta primer mix. One entry per CDR3 protein results from TCRdb running MiXCR on the 5' RACE reads. The sample lists a few hundred thousand distinct CDR3 sequences, over 25% occurring once. Separately, the same data were catalogued under a study of T cells of mothers and their children.

The sequenced sample consisted of blood. These receptors came from a boy between 2 and 10 years old in good health.

The gene calls are TRBV2 and TRBJ2-7; 7 bases are shared with TRBD1. Germline V gene sequence: CDR1 SNHLY, CDR2 FYNNEI. CDR3 length: 13 residues. V dropped 5 bases and J dropped 5; count of bases not matched to a gene: 6. The CDR3 DNA is TGTGCCAGCAGTCAGGGGGTCCGGAACGAGCAGTACTTC. Translating gives CASSQGVRNEQYF.

This clonotype has just a few counts. The V call is TRBV20-1, the J call TRBJ2-5; TRBD1 is a possible D gene (6 bases). Germline-derived CDR1 and CDR2 are DFQATT and SNEGSKA (reference sequence). There are 14 residues in the CDR3. The V gene lost 2 bases and the J gene lost 5 bases, with 15 bases spanning the gap. The CDR3 DNA is TGCAGTGCTAGAATAACAGGGATCCGGGAGACCCAGTACTTC. This codes for CSARITGIRETQYF.

The chain employs TRBV20-1 and TRBJ2-7, with 7 bases matching TRBD2. Germline lookup yields CDR1 DFQATT and CDR2 SNEGSKA (reference sequence). V lost 0 bases, J lost 3 bases, and 5 bases stayed unmatched. The CDR3 loop spans 14 amino acids. The CDR3 coding sequence is TGCAGTGCTAGAGAAGGAGGGAGGGACTACGAGCAGTACTTC. This codes for CSAREGGRDYEQYF.

The chain carries TRBV29-1 and TRBJ2-2; 15 positions match TRBD2. The germline CDR1 and CDR2 sequences are SQVTM and ANQGSEA. Trimming took 1 base from V and 8 from J; bases not matched to a gene: 5. The CDR3 totals 16 residues. This CDR3 reads CSVEGTSGRAEGELFF. CDR3 nucleotides: TGCAGCGTTGAAGGGACTAGCGGGAGGGCCGAGGGGGAGCTGTTTTTT.

This chain uses TRBV6-2 or TRBV6-3 with TRBJ1-4; tentatively, D is TRBD1 (5 bases). Germline-derived CDR1 and CDR2 are MNHEY and SVGEGT. Trimming removed 7 bases at V and 0 bases at J, with 27 bases between. The CDR3 length is 20 residues. The CDR3 DNA reads as TGTGCCAGCACCAAGAGACAGTATGAATTCGCAACTTCAACTAATGAAAAACTGTTTTTT. Translated, it gives CASTKRQYEFATSTNEKLFF.

The chain carries TRBV7-9 and TRBJ2-7; D is undetermined. CDR3 length equals 13 residues. Germline lookup yields CDR1 SEHNR and CDR2 FQNEAQ (reference sequence). The V and J ends lost 5 bases and 6 bases respectively, with 14 bases between them. CDR3 sequence: CASSERADSEQYF. The CDR3 DNA follows: TGTGCCAGCAGCGAACGGGCCGACTCCGAGCAGTACTTC.

The chain joins TRBV29-1 to TRBJ2-2, with no clear D. The CDR3 sequence is 15 residues long. CDR1 and CDR2 (germline): SQVTM, ANQGSEA. Between the trimmed V and J ends, which lost 2 bases and 0 bases, there was a span of 10 bases. The CDR3, as DNA: TGCAGCGTTGAACCTCTATCCGCGAACACCGGGGAGCTGTTTTTT. Its protein is CSVEPLSANTGELFF.

This clonotype was found a few times. The CDR3 DNA sequence: TGTGCCAGCAGTGAAGCGCCTGGGCGGAGCGTCGAAAAACTGTTTTTT. Translating it yields CASSEAPGRSVEKLFF. The chain links TRBV6-1 to TRBJ1-4; D is undetermined. CDR1 and CDR2 (germline): MNHNS, SASEGT. The CDR3 sequence is 16 residues long. V gave up 0 bases and J gave up 8 bases, with 16 bases separating them.

V is TRBV3-1 and J is TRBJ2-1; tentatively, D is TRBD1 or TRBD2 (5 bases each). Germline CDR1 and CDR2: LGHDT and YNNKEL (reference sequence). Trimming took 5 bases from V and 0 from J, leaving 17 bases between them. This CDR3 is 17 amino acids long. The CDR3 reads CASSRTRGDNSYNEQFF. CDR3 in DNA: TGTGCCAGCAGCAGAACCCGAGGGGATAACTCCTACAATGAGCAGTTCTTC.

As DNA, the CDR3 is TGTGCCAGCAGTGCGGGGATATATGGCTACACCTTC. It specifies CASSAGIYGYTF. The chain recombines TRBV28 with TRBJ1-2; D not certain. Between the trimmed V and J ends, which lost 5 bases and 5 bases, there was a span of 9 bases. CDR1 is MDHEN and CDR2 is SYDVKM in the germline V gene. The CDR3 has 12 residues.

The chain combines TRBV25-1 with TRBJ1-5; D gene ambiguous. The CDR3 consists of 13 residues. Germline V lookup: CDR1 MGHDK, CDR2 SYGVNS. V lost 6 bases to trimming and J lost 7 bases, with 13 bases between them. The CDR3: CASRGGPSQPQHF. Written as DNA, the CDR3 is TGTGCCAGCAGGGGTGGTCCGAGCCAGCCCCAGCATTTT.

V and J are TRBV7-2 and TRBJ2-5; 8 bases are a match to TRBD2. The J call may be incorrect, as the DNA end agrees better with TRBJ2-7. The CDR3 is made up of 15 amino acids. Germline CDR1 SGHTA, CDR2 FQGNSA. The DNA of the CDR3 is TGTGCCAGCAGCTTAGAACTAGCGGAGGGCTACGAGCAGTACTTC. Protein sequence: CASSLELAEGYEQYF.

V is TRBV2 and J is TRBJ1-2; TRBD1 aligns across 7 bases. The CDR3 has 10 amino acids. Germline CDR1 and CDR2: SNHLY and FYNNEI. The J segment lost 8 bases and the V segment lost 6 bases, leaving 0 bases of the junction unmatched. This CDR3 is CASRGGGYTF. CDR3 nucleotides: TGTGCCAGCAGAGGGGGCGGCTACACCTTC.

This clonotype was observed a few times. The rearrangement links TRBV7-6 to TRBJ2-7, with 16 bases aligning to TRBD2. The length of the CDR3 is 15 residues. CDR1 and CDR2 from the germline V gene are SGHVS and FNYEAQ. V shed 5 bases and J 4 bases; nucleotides not matched to a gene: 2. The CDR3 region is CASSGGLAGGYEQYF. The CDR3 DNA sequence: TGTGCCAGCAGCGGGGGACTAGCGGGAGGGTACGAGCAGTACTTC. The variable domain in full, with the rest retrieved from reference TRBV7-6 and TRBJ2-7, is GAGVSQSPRYKVTKRGQDVALRCDPISGHVSLYWYRQALGQGPEFLTYFNYEAQQDKSGLPNDRFSAERPEGSISTLTIQRTEQRDSAMYRCASSGGLAGGYEQYFGPGTRLTVT.

The chain employs TRBV7-2 and TRBJ2-1; no firm D call. The J call is doubtful: the DNA matches TRBJ2-7 better. CDR3 length: 14 residues. The germline V gene encodes CDR1 SGHTA and CDR2 FQGNSA. The CDR3 spells CASSLDGRTYEQYV. CDR3 nucleotide sequence: TGTGCCAGCAGCTTAGACGGGCGCACCTACGAGCAGTACGTC.

A few counts support this clonotype. The rearrangement uses TRBV30 and TRBJ2-7; D uncertain. V lost 7 bases and J 1 base, leaving 11 bases between the germline ends. The CDR3 runs to 12 residues. Germline V CDR1 and CDR2: GTSNPN, SVGIG (reference sequence). The CDR3 here is CASHRESYEQYF. CDR3 nucleotide sequence: TGTGCCTCCCATCGTGAGTCCTACGAGCAGTACTTC.

The chain recombines TRBV12-3 or TRBV12-4 with TRBJ2-1, with D perhaps matching TRBD2 (5 bases). The V end was cut by 2 bases, the J end by 5 bases, with 10 bases between. This CDR3 is 14 amino acids long. The CDR3 loop reads CASSLIGSHNEQFF. CDR3 sequence (DNA): TGTGCCAGCAGTTTAATAGGGAGCCACAATGAGCAGTTCTTC.

This clonotype showed up just a few times. The V call is TRBV9, the J call TRBJ2-3; 8 bases map to TRBD2. V shed 5 bases and J 1 base; nucleotides not matched to a gene: 9. Germline loops: CDR1 SGDLS, CDR2 YYNGEE. The CDR3 consists of 16 residues. The CDR3 loop reads CASSGEAGAGTDTQYF. Here the CDR3 DNA reads TGTGCCAGCAGTGGGGAAGCGGGAGCCGGCACAGATACGCAGTATTTT. Full variable domain (missing parts from reference TRBV9 and TRBJ2-3): DSGVTQTPKHLITATGQRVTLRCSPRSGDLSVYWYQQSLDQGLQFLIQYYNGEERAKGNILERFSAQQFPDLHSELNLSSLELGDSALYFCASSGEAGAGTDTQYFGPGTRLTVL.

V and J are TRBV7-2 and TRBJ2-5, with a tentative D call TRBD2 (7 bases). Per the germline V gene, CDR1 is SGHTA and CDR2 is FQGNSA. The CDR3 has 11 residues. The ends were cut back, 7 bases at V and 6 bases at J, with 9 bases in the middle. The CDR3 region is CASTGGQTQYF. Here the CDR3 DNA reads TGTGCCAGCACGGGGGGCCAGACCCAGTACTTC.

The chain recombines TRBV24-1 with TRBJ2-3, with TRBD2 as a possible D gene (6 bases). V lost 5 bases and J lost 3, with 11 bases in between. Germline V gives CDR1 KGHDR, CDR2 SFDVKD. The CDR3 runs 14 residues. Here the CDR3 DNA reads TGTGCCACCAGTGTTGGGGACTCGACAGATACGCAGTATTTT. Amino acid sequence: CATSVGDSTDTQYF.

J is TRBJ2-2 and V is TRBV5-1, with D hard to call. Germline V gene data show CDR1 as SGHRS and CDR2 as YFSETQ. This CDR3 region has 15 residues. Trimming stripped 4 bases from V and 1 base from J, with 11 bases between. CDR3 loop: CASSQDQVNTGELFF. CDR3 bases: TGCGCCAGCAGCCAGGACCAGGTGAACACCGGGGAGCTGTTTTTT.

V is TRBV9 and J is TRBJ2-7, with 8 bases that match TRBD1. With V trimmed by 0 bases and J by 4 bases, 6 bases remained unmatched. The V gene's germline CDR1 is SGDLS and CDR2 YYNGEE. CDR3 length: 15 residues. CDR3 residues: CASSVDATGAYEQYF. The CDR3 DNA reads TGTGCCAGCAGCGTAGATGCGACAGGGGCTTACGAGCAGTACTTC.

The chain is built from TRBV21-1 and TRBJ2-5; the DNA was not compared with TRBD1, the D call given in the table. TRBV21-1 is a known pseudogene. The CDR3 is made up of 13 amino acids. The CDR3 region has the DNA TGTGCCAGCAAGAGGACACTTGGGGAGACCCAGTACTTC. It encodes CASKRTLGETQYF.

This clonotype has more than one count but fewer than ten. This chain uses TRBV9 with TRBJ2-7, with D maybe TRBD1 (6 bases). The V end was cut by 4 bases, the J end by 2 bases, with 16 bases between. The CDR3 has 15 amino acids. Germline V CDR1 and CDR2: SGDLS, YYNGEE. The CDR3 region is CASSLADRSTYEQYF. Here the CDR3 DNA reads TGTGCCAGCAGCCTCGCCGACAGGTCTACCTACGAGCAGTACTTC.

This chain joins TRBV3-1 and TRBJ2-1; TRBD2 matches 8 bases. V was pared by 2 bases and J by 9 bases, with 12 bases of the junction left unmatched. Germline values: CDR1 LGHDT, CDR2 YNNKEL (reference sequence). The CDR3 loop spans 16 amino acids. CDR3 sequence reads: CASSQTGYSGSSEQFF. The CDR3 DNA reads TGTGCCAGCAGCCAAACAGGGTACAGCGGGAGCTCTGAGCAGTTCTTC.

This rearrangement joins TRBV24-1 to TRBJ2-1, with D possibly being TRBD1 or TRBD2 (5 bases each). Germline V lookup: CDR1 KGHDR, CDR2 SFDVKD. Trimming took off 4 bases at V and 6 bases at J, with 9 bases between the two ends. The CDR3 has 13 amino acids. The CDR3 DNA sequence: TGTGCCACCAGTGAGCCGGGACGCAATGAGCAGTTCTTC. Translating it yields CATSEPGRNEQFF.

This clonotype was detected a few times. The chain combines TRBV4-3 with TRBJ2-7; possible D gene TRBD2, 6 bases. Germline V gene sequence: CDR1 LGHNA, CDR2 YSLEER. The CDR3 covers 18 residues. V lost 0 bases, J lost 4 bases, and 22 bases lay in between. In nucleotides, the CDR3 is TGCGCCAGCAGCCAAGATCGAGGCGTCGGGGGTCCCCTGTACGAGCAGTACTTC. Residues: CASSQDRGVGGPLYEQYF.

This clonotype appeared a few times. V usage is TRBV29-1 and J usage is TRBJ1-2; TRBD1 aligns across 7 bases. Germline V gene sequence: CDR1 SQVTM, CDR2 ANQGSEA. V dropped 3 bases and J dropped 8; count of bases not matched to a gene: 15. CDR3 length: 15 residues. Written as DNA, the CDR3 is TGCAGCGTTGAGGGTCCCTGGGACAGCCGGAGGGGCTACACCTTC. This gives the protein CSVEGPWDSRRGYTF.

This sequence joins TRBV5-4 and TRBJ1-4; no firm D call. CDR1 and CDR2 (germline): SGHNT, YYREEE (reference sequence). The CDR3 sequence is 15 residues long. The germline V and J ends were trimmed by 2 bases and 3 bases, with 11 bases remaining between them. CDR3 DNA sequence: TGTGCCAGCAGCTTCCGCACAGATTCTAATGAAAAACTGTTTTTT. This gives the protein CASSFRTDSNEKLFF.

The chain recombines TRBV5-1 with TRBJ2-2; D is unresolved. Germline values: CDR1 SGHRS, CDR2 YFSETQ. Trimming removed 0 bases from V and 4 bases from J, with 7 bases in between. The CDR3 covers 14 residues. The CDR3 protein is CASSLGRPTGELFF. The CDR3 region has the DNA TGCGCCAGCAGCTTGGGTCGACCCACCGGGGAGCTGTTTTTT.